These T cell receptor beta chains were read from a single sample in a study of T cells in Graves' hyperthyroidism and ophthalmopathy. MiXCR was run by TCRdb on the multiplex PCR reads, yielding one entry per CDR3 protein. The table has 700,000 or so distinct CDR3 sequences, about a sixth seen once. Material: blood. These receptors all stem from a man aged 18 to 30 with Graves' hyperthyroidism. The CDR3 runs from the conserved cysteine through the conserved F or W. A D gene is named only where the DNA matches it firmly. Where a row states a size, it is once, few, many or the class of an expanded clone; other rows omit it.

CDR3aa	CDR3nt	v_gene	j_gene	abundance	d_gene
CASSPPRIKHQPQHF	TGTGCCAGCAGCCCCCCAAGGATCAAACATCAGCCCCAGCATTTT	TRBV7-3	TRBJ1-5	-	-
CASRPTGRGHNEQFF	TGTGCCAGCAGACCAACAGGGCGGGGGCACAATGAGCAGTTCTTC	TRBV6-2/TRBV6-3	TRBJ2-1	many	-
CSVEGGGPRSGNTIYF	TGCAGCGTTGAGGGAGGGGGTCCCCGATCTGGAAACACCATATATTTT	TRBV29-1	TRBJ1-3	few	-
CAISDPGGSGANVLTF	TGTGCCATCAGTGACCCGGGGGGATCTGGGGCCAACGTCCTGACTTTC	TRBV10-3	TRBJ2-6	-	TRBD2
CASTVAGYEQYF	TGTGCCAGCACTGTCGCGGGATACGAGCAGTACTTC	TRBV2	TRBJ2-7	many	-
CASSKRYEQYF	TGTGCCAGCAGTAAACGTTACGAGCAGTACTTC	TRBV6-1	TRBJ2-7	once	-
CASSSRLKITQETQYF	TGTGCCAGCAGTTCGAGACTAAAGATAACTCAAGAGACCCAGTACTTC	TRBV27	TRBJ2-5	few	-
CASRELQSTGELFF	TGTGCCAGCAGAGAACTGCAATCCACCGGGGAGCTGTTTTTT	TRBV2	TRBJ2-2	-	-
CASSPGTSLFF	TGTGCCAGTAGTCCCGGGACTAGTTTGTTCTTC	TRBV19	TRBJ2-1	-	TRBD2
CASSPKTSPTGELFF	TGTGCCAGCAGCCCGAAGACTAGCCCGACCGGGGAGCTGTTTTTT	TRBV5-5	TRBJ2-2	few	TRBD2
CSAPGGGDYIYGYTF	TGCAGTGCCCCCGGGGGGGGAGACTACATTTATGGCTACACCTTC	TRBV20-1	TRBJ1-2	-	-
CASSFGQSNTEAFF	TGTGCCAGCAGTTTCGGACAGTCGAACACTGAAGCTTTCTTT	TRBV28	TRBJ1-1	many	-
CSARARGFQPQHF	TGCAGTGCTAGAGCCAGGGGGTTTCAGCCCCAGCATTTT	TRBV20-1	TRBJ1-5	many	TRBD1
CASNPPGDPSYEQYF	TGTGCCAGCAATCCCCCAGGCGACCCTTCCTACGAGCAGTACTTC	TRBV2	TRBJ2-7	many	-
CSVTTGKETQYF	TGCAGCGTAACGACAGGGAAAGAGACCCAGTACTTC	TRBV29-1	TRBJ2-5	-	TRBD1
CSAWPTNEKLFF	TGCAGTGCTTGGCCAACTAATGAAAAACTGTTTTTT	TRBV20-1	TRBJ1-4	-	-
CASSSIYTGAGNTIYF	TGTGCCAGCAGCTCGATTTACACAGGGGCTGGAAACACCATATATTTT	TRBV11-3	TRBJ1-3	-	TRBD1
CAISESIGNTIYF	TGTGCCATCAGTGAGTCGATCGGAAACACCATATATTTT	TRBV10-3	TRBJ1-3	-	-
CASSFGGARDEQYF	TGCGCCAGCAGCTTTGGTGGGGCACGCGACGAGCAGTACTTC	TRBV5-1	TRBJ2-7	few	-
CATSDTSRGQPQHF	TGTGCCACCAGTGATACGAGCCGAGGTCAGCCCCAGCATTTT	TRBV24-1	TRBJ1-5	few	-
CSARTGEDTEAFF	TGCAGTGCTAGAACAGGGGAAGACACTGAAGCTTTCTTT	TRBV20-1	TRBJ1-1	-	TRBD1
CSAPLAGGPSYEQYF	TGCAGTGCTCCTCTAGCGGGAGGTCCCTCCTACGAGCAGTACTTC	TRBV20-1	TRBJ2-7	many	TRBD2
CASSLGTEVTYGYTF	TGTGCCAGCAGCCTCGGGACCGAAGTAACTTATGGCTACACCTTC	TRBV5-5	TRBJ1-2	many	-
CASSLLLAGGYYNEQFF	TGTGCCAGCAGTTTATTGCTAGCGGGAGGGTACTACAATGAGCAGTTCTTC	TRBV28	TRBJ2-1	many	TRBD2
CASSRTGGGYEQYF	TGTGCCAGCAGTCGGACAGGGGGAGGGTACGAGCAGTACTTC	TRBV27	TRBJ2-7	many	TRBD1
CASSFTTSQNTEAFF	TGTGCCAGCAGCTTCACGACAAGCCAGAACACTGAAGCTTTCTTT	TRBV7-9	TRBJ1-1	few	-
CASSPEGGLNQPQHF	TGTGCCAGCAGCCCCGAGGGGGGCCTCAATCAGCCCCAGCATTTT	TRBV5-5	TRBJ1-5	-	-
CSAQTGAPGESQHF	TGCAGTGCCCAGACAGGGGCGCCAGGGGAGTCCCAGCATTTT	TRBV20-1	TRBJ1-5	-	TRBD1
CASSLWTGAQETQYF	TGTGCCAGCAGCCTCTGGACAGGGGCCCAAGAGACCCAGTACTTC	TRBV3-1	TRBJ2-5	many	TRBD1
CASSWGGDYNEQFF	TGTGCCAGCAGTTGGGGCGGAGACTACAATGAGCAGTTCTTC	TRBV12-3/TRBV12-4	TRBJ2-1	-	-
CASSEFQGYNEQFF	TGTGCCAGCAGTGAATTCCAAGGGTACAATGAGCAGTTCTTC	TRBV25-1	TRBJ2-1	-	-
CSARPSDRDYEQYF	TGCAGTGCTAGGCCAAGTGACAGGGACTACGAGCAGTACTTC	TRBV20-1	TRBJ2-7	many	TRBD1
CASSFIGLPDEQYF	TGTGCCAGCAGTTTTATAGGGTTGCCCGACGAGCAGTACTTC	TRBV28	TRBJ2-7	-	-
CASSLDAFNEKLFF	TGCGCCAGCAGCTTGGACGCCTTTAATGAAAAACTGTTTTTT	TRBV5-1	TRBJ1-4	few	-
CASSPPGRNTIYF	TGTGCCAGCAGCCCTCCTGGCCGCAACACCATATATTTT	TRBV11-2	TRBJ1-3	few	-
CASRANVNYGYTF	TGTGCCAGCAGGGCGAATGTAAACTATGGCTACACCTTC	TRBV2	TRBJ1-2	many	-
CASSLGGTSGRGEQYF	TGTGCCAGCAGCTTAGGGGGGACTAGCGGGAGGGGTGAGCAGTACTTC	TRBV7-2	TRBJ2-7	many	TRBD2
CASLGRGVRETQYF	TGTGCCAGCTTGGGGCGGGGTGTGCGAGAGACCCAGTACTTC	TRBV12-3/TRBV12-4	TRBJ2-5	-	-
CASTLRGVEAFF	TGTGCCAGCACCCTAAGGGGTGTTGAAGCTTTCTTT	TRBV28	TRBJ1-1	many	-
CSVERVAGGGDTQYF	TGCAGCGTTGAGAGGGTAGCGGGAGGGGGAGATACGCAGTATTTT	TRBV29-1	TRBJ2-3	few	TRBD2
CSVRLLGQGWNEQFF	TGCAGCGTCCGGCTCTTGGGACAGGGATGGAACGAGCAGTTCTTC	TRBV29-1	TRBJ2-1	-	TRBD1
CASSPGRKTPYNSPLHF	TGTGCCAGCAGCCCAGGACGCAAAACCCCCTATAATTCACCCCTCCACTTT	TRBV3-1	TRBJ1-6	-	-
CASRGPLTDTQYF	TGTGCCAGCAGGGGCCCCCTCACAGATACGCAGTATTTT	TRBV12-3/TRBV12-4	TRBJ2-3	many	-
CASTGRTRGDTEAFF	TGCGCCAGCACGGGAAGGACAAGGGGGGATACTGAAGCTTTCTTT	TRBV5-1	TRBJ1-1	few	-
CASSQPNLAGALRTDTQYF	TGTGCCAGCAGCCAGCCTAACTTAGCGGGGGCCCTGCGCACAGATACGCAGTATTTT	TRBV3-1	TRBJ2-3	-	TRBD2
CASSFGQGRPGANVLTF	TGTGCCAGCAGCTTCGGCCAGGGTCGGCCTGGGGCCAACGTCCTGACTTTC	TRBV5-8	TRBJ2-6	-	-
CASSFLAASYNEQFF	TGTGCCAGCAGCTTTCTTGCGGCTTCTTACAATGAGCAGTTCTTC	TRBV7-2	TRBJ2-1	-	-